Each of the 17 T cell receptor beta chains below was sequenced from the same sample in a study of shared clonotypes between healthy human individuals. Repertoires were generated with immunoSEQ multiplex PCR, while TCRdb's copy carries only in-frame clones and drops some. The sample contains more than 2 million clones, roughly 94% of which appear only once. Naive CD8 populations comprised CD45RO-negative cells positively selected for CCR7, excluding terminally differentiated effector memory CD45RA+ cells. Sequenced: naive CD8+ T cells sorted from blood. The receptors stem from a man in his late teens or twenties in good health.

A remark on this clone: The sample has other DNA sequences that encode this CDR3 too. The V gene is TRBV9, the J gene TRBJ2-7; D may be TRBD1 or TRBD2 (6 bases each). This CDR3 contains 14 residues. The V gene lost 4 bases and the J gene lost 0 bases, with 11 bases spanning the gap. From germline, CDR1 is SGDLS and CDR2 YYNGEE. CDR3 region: CASSPGARSYEQYF. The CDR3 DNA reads TGTGCCAGCAGCCCGGGGGCTCGCTCCTACGAGCAGTACTTC.

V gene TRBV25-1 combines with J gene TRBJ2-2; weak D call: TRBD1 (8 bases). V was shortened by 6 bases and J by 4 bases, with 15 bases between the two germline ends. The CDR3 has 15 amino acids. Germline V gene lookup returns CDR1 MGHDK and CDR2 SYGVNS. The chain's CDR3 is CASRGGTGLTGELFF. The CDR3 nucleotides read TGTGCCAGCAGGGGGGGGACAGGACTCACCGGGGAGCTGTTTTTT.

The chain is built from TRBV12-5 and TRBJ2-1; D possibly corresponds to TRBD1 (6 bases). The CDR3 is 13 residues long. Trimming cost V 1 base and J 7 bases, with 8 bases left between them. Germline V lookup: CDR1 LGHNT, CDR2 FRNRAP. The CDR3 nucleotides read TGTGCTAGTGGTTTGGCAGGGGAAAATGAGCAGTTCTTC. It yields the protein CASGLAGENEQFF.

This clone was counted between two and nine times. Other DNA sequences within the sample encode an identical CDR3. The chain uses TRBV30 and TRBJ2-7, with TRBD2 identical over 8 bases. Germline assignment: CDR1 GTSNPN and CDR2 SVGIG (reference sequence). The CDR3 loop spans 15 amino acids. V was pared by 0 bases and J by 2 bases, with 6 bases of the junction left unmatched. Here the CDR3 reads CAWSVGLGGTYEQYF. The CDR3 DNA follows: TGTGCCTGGAGTGTGGGACTAGGAGGGACCTACGAGCAGTACTTC.

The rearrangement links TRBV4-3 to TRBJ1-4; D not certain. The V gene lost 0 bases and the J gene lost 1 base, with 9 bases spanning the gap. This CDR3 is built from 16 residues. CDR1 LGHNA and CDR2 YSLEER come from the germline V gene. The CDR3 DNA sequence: TGCGCCAGCAGCCAAGATAGGAGTATAACTAATGAAAAACTGTTTTTT. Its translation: CASSQDRSITNEKLFF.

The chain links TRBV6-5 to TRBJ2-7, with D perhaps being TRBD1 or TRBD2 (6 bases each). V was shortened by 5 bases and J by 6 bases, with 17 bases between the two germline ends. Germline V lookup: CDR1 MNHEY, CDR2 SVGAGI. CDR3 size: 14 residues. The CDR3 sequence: CASSPHRVEGEQYF. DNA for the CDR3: TGTGCCAGCAGTCCGCACAGGGTGGAGGGCGAGCAGTACTTC.

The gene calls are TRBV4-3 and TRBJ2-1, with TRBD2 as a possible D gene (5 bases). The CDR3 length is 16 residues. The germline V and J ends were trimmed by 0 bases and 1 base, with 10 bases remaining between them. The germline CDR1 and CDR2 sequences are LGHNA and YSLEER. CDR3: CASSQDWAGSYNEQFF. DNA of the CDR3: TGCGCCAGCAGCCAAGACTGGGCGGGTTCCTACAATGAGCAGTTCTTC.

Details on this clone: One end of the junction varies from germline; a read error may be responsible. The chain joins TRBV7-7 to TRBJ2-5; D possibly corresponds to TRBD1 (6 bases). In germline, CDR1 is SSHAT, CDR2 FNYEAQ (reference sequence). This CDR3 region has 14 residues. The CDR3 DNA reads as TGTGCTAGCAGCCCAGGGGTGATAGAAGAGACCCAGTACTTC. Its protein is CASSPGVIEETQYF.

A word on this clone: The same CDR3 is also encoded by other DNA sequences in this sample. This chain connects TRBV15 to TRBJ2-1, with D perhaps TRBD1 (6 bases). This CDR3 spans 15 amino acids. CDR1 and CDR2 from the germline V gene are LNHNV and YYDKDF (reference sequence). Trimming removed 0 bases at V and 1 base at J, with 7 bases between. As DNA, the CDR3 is TGTGCCACCAGCAGAGAAGGGGGATCCTACAATGAGCAGTTCTTC. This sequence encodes CATSREGGSYNEQFF. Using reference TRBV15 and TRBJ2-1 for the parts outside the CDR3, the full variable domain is DAMVIQNPRYQVTQFGKPVTLSCSQTLNHNVMYWYQQKSSQAPKLLFHYYDKDFNNEADTPDNFQSRRPNTSFCFLDIRSPGLGDTAMYLCATSREGGSYNEQFFGPGTRLTVL.

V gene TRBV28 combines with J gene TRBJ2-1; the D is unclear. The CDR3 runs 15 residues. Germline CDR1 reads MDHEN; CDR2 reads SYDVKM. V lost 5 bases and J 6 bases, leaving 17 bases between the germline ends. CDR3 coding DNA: TGTGCCAGCAGTCTATCGACCCTACCAGGCAATGAGCAGTTCTTC. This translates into CASSLSTLPGNEQFF. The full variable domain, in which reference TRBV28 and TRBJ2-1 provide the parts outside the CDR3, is DVKVTQSSRYLVKRTGEKVFLECVQDMDHENMFWYRQDPGLGLRLIYFSYDVKMKEKGDIPEGYSVSREKKERFSLILESASTNQTSMYLCASSLSTLPGNEQFFGPGTRLTVL.

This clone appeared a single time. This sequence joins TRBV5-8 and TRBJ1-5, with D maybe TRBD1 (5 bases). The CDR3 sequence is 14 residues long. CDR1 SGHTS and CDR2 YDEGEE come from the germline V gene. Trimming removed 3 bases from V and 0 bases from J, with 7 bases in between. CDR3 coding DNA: TGTGCCAGCAGCTGGACAAGTAGCAATCAGCCCCAGCATTTT. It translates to CASSWTSSNQPQHF. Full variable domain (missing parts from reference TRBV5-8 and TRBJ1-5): EAGVTQSPTHLIKTRGQQATLRCSPISGHTSVYWYQQALGLGLQFLLWYDEGEERNRGNFPPRFSGRQFPNYSSELNVNALELEDSALYLCASSWTSSNQPQHFGDGTRLSIL.

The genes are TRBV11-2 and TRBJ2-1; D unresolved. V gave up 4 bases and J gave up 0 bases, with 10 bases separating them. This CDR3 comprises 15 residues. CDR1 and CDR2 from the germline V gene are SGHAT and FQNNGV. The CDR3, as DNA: TGTGCCAGCAGCTCTGGATTAGACTCCTACAATGAGCAGTTCTTC. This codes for CASSSGLDSYNEQFF.

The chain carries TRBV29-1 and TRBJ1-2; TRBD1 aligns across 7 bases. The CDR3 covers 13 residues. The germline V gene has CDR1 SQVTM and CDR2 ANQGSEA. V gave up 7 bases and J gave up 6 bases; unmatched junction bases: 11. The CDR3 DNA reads TGCAGCGGCCTTGACAGGGTCAGCAATGGCTACACCTTC. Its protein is CSGLDRVSNGYTF.

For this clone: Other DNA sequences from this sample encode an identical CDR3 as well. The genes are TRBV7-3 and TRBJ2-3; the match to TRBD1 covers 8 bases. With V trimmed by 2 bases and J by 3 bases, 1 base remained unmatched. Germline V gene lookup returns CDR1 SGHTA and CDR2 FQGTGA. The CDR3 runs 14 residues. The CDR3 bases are TGTGCCAGCAGCTTAGGACAGGGAACAGATACGCAGTATTTT. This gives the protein CASSLGQGTDTQYF.

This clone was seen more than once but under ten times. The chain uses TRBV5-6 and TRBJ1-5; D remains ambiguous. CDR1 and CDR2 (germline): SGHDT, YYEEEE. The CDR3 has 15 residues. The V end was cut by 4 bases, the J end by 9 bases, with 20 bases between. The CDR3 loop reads CASSLATAGGWPQHF. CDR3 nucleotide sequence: TGTGCCAGCAGCCTCGCAACAGCCGGTGGGTGGCCCCAGCATTTT.

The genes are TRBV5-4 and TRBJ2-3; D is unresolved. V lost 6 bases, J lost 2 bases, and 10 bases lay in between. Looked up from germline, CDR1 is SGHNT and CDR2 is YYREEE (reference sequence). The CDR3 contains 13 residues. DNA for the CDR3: TGTGCCAGCACCCGTCCGAACACAGATACGCAGTATTTT. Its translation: CASTRPNTDTQYF.

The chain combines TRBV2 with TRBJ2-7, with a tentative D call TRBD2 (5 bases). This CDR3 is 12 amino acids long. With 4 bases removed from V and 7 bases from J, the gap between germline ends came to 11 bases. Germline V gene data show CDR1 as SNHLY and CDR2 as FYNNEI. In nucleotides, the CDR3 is TGTGCCAGCAGTGGGCTAGCCTGGGAGCAGTACTTC. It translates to CASSGLAWEQYF. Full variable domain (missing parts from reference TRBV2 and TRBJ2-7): EPEVTQTPSHQVTQMGQEVILRCVPISNHLYFYWYRQILGQKVEFLVSFYNNEISEKSEIFDDQFSVERPDGSNFTLKIRSTKLEDSAMYFCASSGLAWEQYFGPGTRLTVT.